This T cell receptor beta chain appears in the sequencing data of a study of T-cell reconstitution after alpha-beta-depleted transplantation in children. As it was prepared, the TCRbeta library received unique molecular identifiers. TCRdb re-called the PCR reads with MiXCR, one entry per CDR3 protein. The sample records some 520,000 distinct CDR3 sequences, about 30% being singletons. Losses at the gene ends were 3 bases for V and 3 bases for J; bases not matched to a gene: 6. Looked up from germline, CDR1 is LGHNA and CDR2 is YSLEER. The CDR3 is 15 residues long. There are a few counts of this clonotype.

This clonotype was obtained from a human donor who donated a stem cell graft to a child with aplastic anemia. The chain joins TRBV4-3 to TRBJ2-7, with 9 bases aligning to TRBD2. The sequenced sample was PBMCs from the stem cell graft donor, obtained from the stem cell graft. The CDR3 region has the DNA TGCGCCAGCAGCCAGACGGTAGCGGGAGTCTACGAGCAGTACTTC. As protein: CASSQTVAGVYEQYF.